The 23 T cell receptor beta chains presented below share a single source sample, sequenced in a study of blood T cell repertoires in COVID-19. Produced via immunoSEQ multiplex PCR; TCRdb's table is partial and in-frame only. The table shows 150,000 to 160,000 clones, with roughly four fifths occurring only once. Sequencing used peripheral blood. The source of these receptors is a woman aged 55-70 years with acute or convalescent COVID-19.

This sequence joins TRBV6-4 and TRBJ1-2; D is unclear. CDR3 length: 13 residues. V was shortened by 4 bases and J by 5 bases, with 11 bases between the two germline ends. Germline V lookup: CDR1 MRHNA, CDR2 SNTAGT. CDR3 nucleotide sequence: TGTGCCAGCAGTGTGGGGTCGGGGTATGGCTACACCTTC. It is translated as CASSVGSGYGYTF.

The gene calls are TRBV6-1 and TRBJ1-2; TRBD1 matches 8 bases. V lost 3 bases, J lost 8 bases, and 8 bases stayed unmatched. Germline V gene lookup returns CDR1 MNHNS and CDR2 SASEGT. The CDR3 runs to 14 residues. CDR3 sequence (DNA): TGTGCCAGCAGTGAGTTGGCAGGGGGCAAGGGCTACACCTTC. Protein product: CASSELAGGKGYTF.

This chain connects TRBV14 to TRBJ2-5; unclear D gene. CDR3 length equals 17 residues. Deletions cut 4 bases from V and 4 bases from J, with 22 bases between. CDR1 SGHDN and CDR2 FVKESK come from the germline V gene. CDR3 region: CASSLIAPQHILETQYF. The CDR3 region has the DNA TGTGCCAGCAGCCTCATAGCCCCGCAACATATTCTAGAGACCCAGTACTTC.

The chain is built from TRBV7-9 and TRBJ1-4, with 10 bases fitting TRBD1. This CDR3 contains 15 residues. Germline-derived CDR1 and CDR2 are SEHNR and FQNEAQ (reference sequence). Unmatched junction bases numbered 5, after V lost 5 bases and J lost 5 bases. The CDR3 region is CASSHGQGENEKLFF. CDR3 DNA: TGTGCCAGCAGCCATGGACAGGGGGAAAATGAAAAACTGTTTTTT.

CDR3 protein: CASSPRGLAVEEQYV. The CDR3, as DNA: TGCGCCAGCAGCCCCCGGGGACTAGCGGTAGAAGAGCAGTACGTC. The V gene is TRBV5-1, the J gene TRBJ2-7, with 11 positions matching TRBD2. Trimming at V came to 4 bases and at J to 7 bases, leaving 10 bases not matched to a gene. Germline V gene sequence: CDR1 SGHRS, CDR2 YFSETQ. The CDR3 has 15 amino acids.

As concerns this clone: Distinct nucleotide sequences in the sample also encode this CDR3. This chain joins TRBV20-1 and TRBJ1-6; TRBD1 is a possible D gene (5 bases). The CDR3 has 11 amino acids. Germline CDR1 and CDR2: DFQATT and SNEGSKA (reference sequence). The ends were cut back, 3 bases at V and 9 bases at J, with 6 bases in the middle. The CDR3 sequence is CSASGGSPLHF. The CDR3 nucleotides read TGCAGTGCTAGCGGGGGTTCACCCCTCCACTTT.

The chain carries TRBV4-1 and TRBJ2-7; TRBD1 is a possible D gene (6 bases). Germline V gene data show CDR1 as MGHRA and CDR2 as YSYEKL. This CDR3 has 15 amino acids. The ends were cut back, 1 base at V and 3 bases at J, with 13 bases in the middle. The CDR3 DNA follows: TGCGCCAGCAGCCAAGCTAAAGACAGGTACTACGAGCAGTACTTC. Protein product: CASSQAKDRYYEQYF.

The chain is built from TRBV11-3 and TRBJ2-5; D is uncertain. Trimming shortened V by 2 bases and J by 0 bases, and 10 bases separated the two germline ends. Germline CDR1 SGHNT, CDR2 YENEEA. This CDR3 has 15 residues. The CDR3 sequence is CASSLTPSNQETQYF. The CDR3 DNA sequence: TGTGCCAGCAGCTTAACCCCCAGTAACCAAGAGACCCAGTACTTC.

V and J are TRBV14 and TRBJ2-1; D may be TRBD1 (5 bases). V lost 4 bases and J lost 11, with 12 bases in between. Germline CDR1 reads SGHDN; CDR2 reads FVKESK. This CDR3 has 12 residues. DNA of the CDR3: TGTGCCAGCAGCCCGCAGGGTCTTCAGCAGTTCTTC. Translated: CASSPQGLQQFF.

This clone showed up just once. One end of the junction varies from germline; a read error may be responsible. This chain links TRBV4-2 with TRBJ1-1; 7 bases line up with TRBD1. The germline V gene has CDR1 LGHNA and CDR2 YNFKEQ. The CDR3 has 16 residues. Here the CDR3 DNA reads TGTGCCAGCAGCCAGGAACCGGGACAGTGGAACACTAAAGCTTTCTTT. Amino acids: CASSQEPGQWNTKAFF.

This clone showed up just once. V and J are TRBV19 and TRBJ1-5, with 7 bases aligning to TRBD1. Germline V gives CDR1 LNHDA, CDR2 SQIVND (reference sequence). The CDR3 length is 17 residues. Unmatched junction bases numbered 15, after V lost 3 bases and J lost 7 bases. This CDR3 reads CASSMGQYLTSGQPQHF. The CDR3, as DNA: TGTGCCAGTAGTATGGGACAGTATTTAACCTCGGGGCAGCCCCAGCATTTT.

V usage is TRBV25-1 and J usage is TRBJ1-2; TRBD1 matches 7 bases. The CDR3 contains 16 residues. Trimming removed 4 bases from V and 1 base from J; junction bases left unmatched: 9. The V gene's germline CDR1 is MGHDK and CDR2 SYGVNS. In DNA, the CDR3 is TGTGCCAGCAGTGGGACAGGATCTATAAGTAACTATGGCTACACCTTC. Translating it yields CASSGTGSISNYGYTF.

This clone appeared a few times. The J gene is TRBJ2-7, the V gene TRBV6-5, with TRBD2 identical over 9 bases. J gave up 7 bases and V 11 bases, and 9 bases lay outside the gene matches. Germline V gene lookup returns CDR1 MNHEY and CDR2 SVGAGI. This CDR3 has 12 amino acids. CDR3 amino acids: CASRGLAGEQYF. Here the CDR3 DNA reads TGTGCCTCCCGGGGGCTAGCGGGGGAGCAGTACTTC.

The chain's CDR3 is CASSPGIAGDEQYF. DNA of the CDR3: TGTGCCAGCTCACCAGGAATAGCAGGGGACGAGCAGTACTTC. This chain links TRBV18 with TRBJ2-7, with D perhaps TRBD1 (6 bases). This CDR3 contains 14 residues. Trimming took 2 bases from V and 5 from J, leaving 13 bases between them. Germline V gene sequence: CDR1 KGHSH, CDR2 LQKENI.

This rearrangement joins TRBV4-2 to TRBJ2-3; 8 positions agree with TRBD2. V lost 0 bases and J lost 0; bases outside the gene matches: 5. The CDR3 extends over 17 amino acids. Germline V CDR1 and CDR2: LGHNA, YNFKEQ. This CDR3 reads CASSQDSTSGSTDTQYF. The CDR3 DNA follows: TGTGCCAGCAGCCAAGATAGTACTAGCGGTAGCACAGATACGCAGTATTTT.

A single count supports this clone. This chain connects TRBV4-1 to TRBJ1-2, with D unresolved. V gave up 1 base and J gave up 3 bases, with 12 bases separating them. Per the germline V gene, CDR1 is MGHRA and CDR2 is YSYEKL. The CDR3 runs to 15 residues. In nucleotides, the CDR3 is TGCGCCAGCAGCCAAGGCTCAGGAGGAGACTATGGCTACACCTTC. It codes for CASSQGSGGDYGYTF.

This clone was counted a few times. The chain couples TRBV7-8 to TRBJ2-7; 8 bases map to TRBD1. With V trimmed by 5 bases and J by 7 bases, 7 bases remained unmatched. The CDR3 is 13 residues long. Germline assignment: CDR1 SGHVS and CDR2 FQNEAQ. CDR3 loop: CASSTDREGEQYF. Here the CDR3 DNA reads TGTGCCAGCAGCACGGACAGGGAAGGTGAGCAGTACTTC.

This sequence joins TRBV2 and TRBJ1-3; D unclear. V was cut by 6 bases and J by 4 bases, with 7 bases left in between. CDR1 and CDR2 from the germline V gene are SNHLY and FYNNEI. The CDR3 length is 12 residues. The CDR3 region is CASSPGGNTIYF. CDR3 coding DNA: TGTGCCAGCAGCCCCGGGGGAAACACCATATATTTT.

This clone was detected only a few times. The rearrangement uses TRBV15 and TRBJ2-3; TRBD2 aligns across 7 bases. The CDR3 consists of 15 residues. Unmatched junction bases numbered 6, after V lost 5 bases and J lost 1 base. Germline V CDR1 and CDR2: LNHNV, YYDKDF (reference sequence). The CDR3 DNA sequence: TGTGCCACCAGCCGTCTGGGGGGGGGCACAGATACGCAGTATTTT. This gives the protein CATSRLGGGTDTQYF.

CDR3 DNA sequence: TGTGCCAGCAGCCCCACTAGACAGGGGACTAATGAAAAACTGTTTTTT. Its protein is CASSPTRQGTNEKLFF. V usage is TRBV7-8 and J usage is TRBJ1-4, with 8 bases lining up with TRBD1. This CDR3 has 16 amino acids. Germline lookup yields CDR1 SGHVS and CDR2 FQNEAQ. The V and J ends lost 5 bases and 2 bases, in that order; junction bases with no gene match: 7.

The chain recombines TRBV5-1 with TRBJ2-7; 8 bases agree with TRBD1. Losses at the gene ends were 3 bases for V and 4 bases for J; bases not matched to a gene: 9. The length of the CDR3 is 15 residues. The V gene's germline CDR1 is SGHRS and CDR2 YFSETQ. As DNA, the CDR3 is TGCGCCAGCAGCTCTACCGGGACAGGATTTTACGAGCAGTACTTC. As protein: CASSSTGTGFYEQYF.

The chain joins TRBV27 to TRBJ1-6; 8 bases agree with TRBD1. Germline CDR1 and CDR2: MNHEY and SMNVEV (reference sequence). J lost 0 bases, V lost 6 bases, and 1 base had no gene match. The CDR3 contains 15 residues. CDR3 loop: CASRGTGSYNSPLHF. In DNA form, the CDR3 reads TGTGCCAGCAGGGGGACAGGCTCCTATAATTCACCCCTCCACTTT.

This chain joins TRBV12-3 or TRBV12-4 and TRBJ1-2; tentative D call: TRBD1 (5 bases). The CDR3 is 13 residues long. The V end was cut by 5 bases, the J end by 5 bases, with 12 bases between. The CDR3 protein is CASSLDSPYGYTF. In nucleotides, the CDR3 is TGTGCCAGCAGTCTCGACAGCCCGTATGGCTACACCTTC.